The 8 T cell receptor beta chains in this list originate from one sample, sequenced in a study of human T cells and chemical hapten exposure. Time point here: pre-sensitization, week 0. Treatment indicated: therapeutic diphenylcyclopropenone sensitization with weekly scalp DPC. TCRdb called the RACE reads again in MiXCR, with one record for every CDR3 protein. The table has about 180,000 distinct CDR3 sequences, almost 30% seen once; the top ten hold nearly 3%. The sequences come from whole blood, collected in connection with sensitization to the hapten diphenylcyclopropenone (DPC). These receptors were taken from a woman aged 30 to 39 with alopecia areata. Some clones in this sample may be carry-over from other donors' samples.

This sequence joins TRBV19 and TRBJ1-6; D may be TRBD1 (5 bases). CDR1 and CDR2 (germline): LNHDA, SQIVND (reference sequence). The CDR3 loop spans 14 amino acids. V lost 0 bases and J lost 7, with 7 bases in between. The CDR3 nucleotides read TGTGCCAGTAGTATAGACTACAGGAATTCACCCCTCCACTTT. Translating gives CASSIDYRNSPLHF.

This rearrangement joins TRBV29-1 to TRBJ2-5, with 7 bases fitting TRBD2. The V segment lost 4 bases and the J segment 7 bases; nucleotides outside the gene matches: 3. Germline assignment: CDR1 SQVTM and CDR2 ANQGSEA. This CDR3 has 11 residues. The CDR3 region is CSVGGEGTQYF. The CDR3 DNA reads TGCAGCGTTGGGGGGGAGGGGACCCAGTACTTC. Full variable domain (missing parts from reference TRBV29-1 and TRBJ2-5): SAVISQKPSRDICQRGTSLTIQCQVDSQVTMMFWYRQQPGQSLTLIATANQGSEATYESGFVIDKFPISRPNLTFSTLTVSNMSPEDSSIYLCSVGGEGTQYFGPGTRLLVL.

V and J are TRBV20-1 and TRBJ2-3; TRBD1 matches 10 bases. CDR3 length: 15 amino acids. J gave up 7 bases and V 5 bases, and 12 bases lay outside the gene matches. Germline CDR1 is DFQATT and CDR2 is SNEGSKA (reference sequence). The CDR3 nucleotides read TGCAGTGCTCAGGGACAGGGGAATACACGGAATACGCAGTATTTT. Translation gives CSAQGQGNTRNTQYF.

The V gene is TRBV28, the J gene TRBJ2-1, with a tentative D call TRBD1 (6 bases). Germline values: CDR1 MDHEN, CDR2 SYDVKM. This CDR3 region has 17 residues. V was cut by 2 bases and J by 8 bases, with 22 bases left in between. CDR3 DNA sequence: TGTGCCAGCAGTTTACCCCTTGGGCAGGGGAGTATCCATGAGCAGTTCTTC. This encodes CASSLPLGQGSIHEQFF.

The CDR3: CASSPRTGRTGYGYTF. DNA of the CDR3: TGCGCCAGCAGCCCGCGGACAGGGAGGACCGGCTATGGCTACACCTTC. The chain joins TRBV5-1 to TRBJ1-2, with 8 bases matching TRBD1. The V gene's germline CDR1 is SGHRS and CDR2 YFSETQ. The CDR3 has 16 residues. The J segment lost 4 bases and the V segment lost 4 bases, leaving 12 bases of the junction unmatched.

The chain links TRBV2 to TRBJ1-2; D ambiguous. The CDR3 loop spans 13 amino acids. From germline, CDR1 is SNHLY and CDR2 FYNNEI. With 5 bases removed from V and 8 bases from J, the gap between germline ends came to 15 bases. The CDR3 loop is CASSLLGLGGYTF. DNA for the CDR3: TGTGCCAGCAGTTTATTAGGGCTTGGGGGCTACACCTTC.

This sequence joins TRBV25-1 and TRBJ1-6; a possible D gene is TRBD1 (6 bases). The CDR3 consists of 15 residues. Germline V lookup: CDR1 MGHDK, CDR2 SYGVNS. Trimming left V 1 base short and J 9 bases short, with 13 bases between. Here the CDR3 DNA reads TGTGCCAGCAGTGAATTGGGGGCCGGGGTTTCACCCCTCCACTTT. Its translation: CASSELGAGVSPLHF.

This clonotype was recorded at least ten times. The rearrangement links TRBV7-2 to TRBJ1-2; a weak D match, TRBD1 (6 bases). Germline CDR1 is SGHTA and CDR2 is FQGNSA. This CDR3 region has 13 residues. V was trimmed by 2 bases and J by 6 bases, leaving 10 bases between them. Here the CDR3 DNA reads TGTGCCAGCAGCTTAAACAGGGACGATGGCTACACCTTC. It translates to CASSLNRDDGYTF.